In this sample, the clone carrying this TCR beta chain turned up a few times. This record belongs to a study of identical twins. MiXCR was run by TCRdb on the 5' RACE reads, yielding one entry per CDR3 protein. The sample has about 660,000 distinct CDR3 sequences; under 9% are singletons. Germline lookup yields CDR1 SEHNR and CDR2 FQNEAQ (reference sequence). The CDR3 length is 13 residues. The V end lost 4 bases, the J end lost 5 bases, and 12 bases lay between the germline ends. These data were likewise used in another study, on yellow fever vaccine responses in identical twins.

The source is a young woman in good health. The material sequenced was PBMCs. This chain connects TRBV7-9 to TRBJ2-7, with D hard to call. CDR3 region: CASSSPPPDEQYF. Written as DNA, the CDR3 is TGTGCCAGCAGCTCCCCCCCCCCAGACGAGCAGTACTTC. Looking up the rest from reference TRBV7-9 and TRBJ2-7 gives the full variable domain: DTGVSQNPRHKITKRGQNVTFRCDPISEHNRLYWYRQTLGQGPEFLTYFQNEAQLEKSRLLSDRFSAERPKGSFSTLEIQRTEQGDSAMYLCASSSPPPDEQYFGPGTRLTVT.